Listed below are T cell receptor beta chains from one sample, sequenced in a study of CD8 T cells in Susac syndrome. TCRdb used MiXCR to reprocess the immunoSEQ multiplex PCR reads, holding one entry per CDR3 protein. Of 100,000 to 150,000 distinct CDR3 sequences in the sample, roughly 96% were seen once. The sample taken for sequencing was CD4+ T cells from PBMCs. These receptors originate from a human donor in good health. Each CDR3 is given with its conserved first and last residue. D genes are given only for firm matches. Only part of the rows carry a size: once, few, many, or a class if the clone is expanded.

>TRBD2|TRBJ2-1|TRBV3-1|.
TGTGCCAGCAGCCTCCGCCCCGGGTCTAGCGGGACTTACAATGAGCAGTTCTTC
CASSLRPGSSGTYNEQFF
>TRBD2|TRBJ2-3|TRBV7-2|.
TGTGCCAGCAGCTTAGGGAGCGGGAGGACGGGCGATACGCAGTATTTT
CASSLGSGRTGDTQYF
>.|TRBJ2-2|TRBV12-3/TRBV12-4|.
TGTGCCAGCAGACCGCTTCAGGGGAACACCGGGGAGCTGTTTTTT
CASRPLQGNTGELFF
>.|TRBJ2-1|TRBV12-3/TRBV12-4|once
TGTGCCAGTCGGGTAGCGGCAAACAATGAGCAGTTCTTC
CASRVAANNEQFF
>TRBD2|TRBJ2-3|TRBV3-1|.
TGTGCCAGCAGCCCTCGAGGCCTAGCGGGCCAGAAGGATACGCAGTATTTT
CASSPRGLAGQKDTQYF
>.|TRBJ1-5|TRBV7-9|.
TGTGCCAGCAGCACAGATGGCAATCAGCCCCAGCATTTT
CASSTDGNQPQHF
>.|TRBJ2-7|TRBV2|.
TGTGCCAGCAGTGAATACCACGAGCAGTACTTC
CASSEYHEQYF
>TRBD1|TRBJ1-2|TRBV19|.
TGTGCCAGTATCTCTTTCACCGGGACAGTCGCCTCCGGCTACACCTTC
CASISFTGTVASGYTF
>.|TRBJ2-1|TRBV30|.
TGTGCCTGGAGTGTGACTCTTTCCTACAATGAGCAGTTCTTC
CAWSVTLSYNEQFF
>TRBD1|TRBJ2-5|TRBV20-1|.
TGCAGTGCCAACAGGGGGCGAATGGAGACCCAGTACTTC
CSANRGRMETQYF
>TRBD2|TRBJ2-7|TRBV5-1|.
TGCGCCAGCAGAGGCAGCGGGGACCGCTACGAGCAGTACTTC
CASRGSGDRYEQYF
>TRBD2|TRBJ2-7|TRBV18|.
TGTGCCAGCTCACCAGGGACTAGCGGGGTCTACGAGCAGTACTTC
CASSPGTSGVYEQYF
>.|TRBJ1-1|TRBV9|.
TGTGCCAGCAGCCCTCAGGCCCCGAACACTGAAGCTTTCTTT
CASSPQAPNTEAFF
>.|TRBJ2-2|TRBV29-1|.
TGCAGCGTTGGACTCGGGGGCCACGGGGAGCTGTTTTTT
CSVGLGGHGELFF
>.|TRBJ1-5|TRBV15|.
TGTGCCACCAGCAGAGCCTACCAGCCCCAGCATTTT
CATSRAYQPQHF
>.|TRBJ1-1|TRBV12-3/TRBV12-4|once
TGTGCCAGCAGTTTTATAACAGGCGGGAGCACTGAAGCTTTCTTT
CASSFITGGSTEAFF
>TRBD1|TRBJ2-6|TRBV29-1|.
TGCAGCGTTGCCCAGGGGGCTATCTCTGGGGCCAACGTCCTGACTTTC
CSVAQGAISGANVLTF
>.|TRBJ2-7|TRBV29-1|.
TGCAGCGTCCGGTCCGTCGAGCAGTACTTC
CSVRSVEQYF
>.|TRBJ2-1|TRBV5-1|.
TGCGCCAGCAGCCGGAGGGAGTCGGAGCAGTTCTTC
CASSRRESEQFF
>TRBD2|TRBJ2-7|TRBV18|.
TGTGCCAGCTCACCTAATCTAGCGGGAGGGTTCGAGCAGTACTTC
CASSPNLAGGFEQYF
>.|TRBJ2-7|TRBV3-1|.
TGTGCCAGCAGTCAGGGGGGACTAGTCCGCTACGAGCAGTACTTC
CASSQGGLVRYEQYF
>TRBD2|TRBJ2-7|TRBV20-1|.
TGCAGTGCTAGATCCCTAGCGGGAGGGCAACTTCGGAACGAGCAGTACTTC
CSARSLAGGQLRNEQYF
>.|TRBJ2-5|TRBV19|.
TGTGCCAGTAGTATAGCGAGCGGCGTGGAGACCCAGTACTTC
CASSIASGVETQYF
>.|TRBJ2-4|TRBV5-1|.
TGCGCCAGCAGCTTGGAGGGGCGTCTGAACATTCAGTACTTC
CASSLEGRLNIQYF